This T cell receptor beta chain is from a study of T cells after yellow fever vaccination. Study-level information: SMART-Seq v4 Ultra Low Input handled preparation of low-cell-number fractions. Study-wide results and limits: Only a minor proportion of clonotypes was detected across both CD4 and CD8 compartments. Within FACS-sorted repertoires, abundant clonotypes contaminating from the bulk population could be present. Most clones from primary vaccination were detected again post-booster (just under 97% CD4, 88% CD8).

Remarks on this clonotype: Its antigen is not known.

Germline CDR1 is MNHNS and CDR2 is SASEGT. The V and J ends lost 0 bases and 4 bases respectively, with 10 bases between them. This CDR3 has 15 amino acids. TCRdb re-derived calls from the 5' RACE reads in MiXCR, one entry per CDR3 protein. The repertoire has 250,000 to 350,000 distinct CDR3 sequences, 4% to 5.5% of them found once; the top ten carry approximately 20%. J is TRBJ1-3 and V is TRBV6-1; D remains ambiguous. This TCR derives from a young man who received the YFV17D yellow fever vaccine. Sequenced here: PBMCs, sampled 15 days after the yellow fever booster vaccination. The CDR3 nucleotides are TGTGCCAGCAGTGAAGCGGCCGGTCCGGGAAACACCATATATTTT. Amino acid sequence: CASSEAAGPGNTIYF.